This entry describes one T cell receptor (beta chain). As yet, its antigen is unknown. These data belong to a study of OX40 agonist ivuxolimab in advanced cancers. Study context: The patients got ivuxolimab, which is an agonistic anti-OX40 (CD134) antibody. Administration of intravenous ivuxolimab to patients occurred every 2 weeks at 0.01 to 10 mg/kg.

Study results and caveats: It was not determined which antigens were specifically recognized by the peripheral T cells that had undergone clonal expansion. Fewer expanded clones were found on average in CD4+ than in CD8+ T cells.

The protocol was immunoSEQ multiplex PCR, while the TCRdb copy is restricted to in-frame clones and leaves out a portion. The sample shows around 92,000 clones, more than 80% of them seen only once. Germline assignment: CDR1 MGHRA and CDR2 YSYEKL. Deletions cut 1 base from V and 10 bases from J, with 11 bases between. The CDR3 length is 14 residues. The gene calls are TRBV4-1 and TRBJ1-6; the D is unclear. The receptor comes from an adult with an advanced solid tumor such as melanoma, head and neck, liver or kidney cancer. Here the sequenced sample was CD4+ or CD8+ T cells sorted from blood, taken in a trial of the OX40 agonist ivuxolimab. The CDR3 nucleotides read TGCGCCAGCAGCCAAGTCTCGGTGAGGTCACCCCTCCACTTT. Translating it yields CASSQVSVRSPLHF.